This TCR beta chain was sequenced during a study of blood T cell repertoires in COVID-19. Study-level background: COVID-19 samples collected from the United States, Italy and Spain covered acute and convalescent phases.

CDR3 length: 14 amino acids. V dropped 6 bases and J dropped 4; count of bases not matched to a gene: 4. Germline loops: CDR1 SNHLY, CDR2 FYNNEI. Per the original data handling: Researchers report that nucleated cell counts were estimated from reference gene primer amplification. The method was immunoSEQ multiplex PCR; TCRdb's version includes in-frame clones alone and lacks a portion of them. V and J calls plus clone size are reproduced from that table; the DNA served to infer D and trimming. This table has some 180,000 clones, roughly nine tenths appearing once. There are a few counts of this clone.

This TCR derives from a man aged 65 to 85 with active or convalescent COVID-19. The sequenced sample was peripheral blood. The V call is TRBV2, the J call TRBJ1-2, with 11 bases that match TRBD1. CDR3 residues: CASRDRGLGYGYTF. The CDR3 region has the DNA TGTGCCAGCAGGGACAGGGGGCTCGGCTATGGCTACACCTTC. The full variable domain, its missing parts supplied by reference TRBV2 and TRBJ1-2, is EPEVTQTPSHQVTQMGQEVILRCVPISNHLYFYWYRQILGQKVEFLVSFYNNEISEKSEIFDDQFSVERPDGSNFTLKIRSTKLEDSAMYFCASRDRGLGYGYTFGSGTRLTVV.